These 32 T cell receptor beta chains came from one sample sequenced in a study of blood T cell repertoires in COVID-19. Data came from immunoSEQ multiplex PCR; TCRdb stores just in-frame clones and leaves some out. The sample consists of around 70,000 clones, roughly 74% of them appearing once. The sequenced sample was peripheral blood. The receptor source for this set is a human donor in a cohort sampled during active COVID-19.

The chain recombines TRBV18 with TRBJ2-2; the D gene is possibly TRBD2 (5 bases). Trimming stripped 3 bases from V and 3 bases from J, with 14 bases between. The CDR3 consists of 16 residues. The germline CDR1 and CDR2 sequences are KGHSH and LQKENI. CDR3 region: CASSPLRSRDTGELFF. CDR3 coding DNA: TGTGCCAGCTCACCTCTCCGGTCGAGGGACACCGGGGAGCTGTTTTTT. The full variable domain, completed using reference TRBV18 and TRBJ2-2, is NAGVMQNPRHLVRRRGQEARLRCSPMKGHSHVYWYRQLPEEGLKFMVYLQKENIIDESGMPKERFSAEFPKEGPSILRIQQVVRGDSAAYFCASSPLRSRDTGELFFGEGSRLTVL.

Only a few counts were recorded for this clone. This chain joins TRBV19 and TRBJ1-1; 7 bases align to TRBD1. CDR3 size: 14 residues. J lost 3 bases, V lost 4 bases, and 5 bases had no gene match. The V gene's germline CDR1 is LNHDA and CDR2 SQIVND (reference sequence). CDR3 DNA sequence: TGTGCCAGTAGTACACAGACAGGGTACACTGAAGCTTTCTTT. Its translation: CASSTQTGYTEAFF.

The chain joins TRBV10-1 to TRBJ1-5; D may be TRBD1 (6 bases). Trimming shortened V by 0 bases and J by 5 bases, and 8 bases separated the two germline ends. Germline loops: CDR1 WNHNN, CDR2 SYGVQD (reference sequence). CDR3 size: 14 residues. CDR3 in amino acids: CASSESGTHQPQHF. Written as DNA, the CDR3 is TGCGCCAGCAGTGAGTCAGGGACACATCAGCCCCAGCATTTT.

This chain uses TRBV30 with TRBJ2-1, with TRBD2 matching 14 bases. The CDR3 is made up of 16 amino acids. Trimming took 3 bases from V and 9 from J; bases not matched to a gene: 10. Germline V gene sequence: CDR1 GTSNPN, CDR2 SVGIG (reference sequence). CDR3 loop: CAWRDKTSGRATEQFF. Written as DNA, the CDR3 is TGTGCCTGGAGAGATAAGACTAGCGGGAGGGCCACTGAGCAGTTCTTC.

The V call is TRBV7-2, the J call TRBJ2-6, with unresolved D. Per germline, CDR1 SGHTA and CDR2 FQGNSA. Deletions cut 0 bases from V and 0 bases from J, with 6 bases between. This CDR3 has 16 residues. CDR3 loop: CASSLARVSGANVLTF. The CDR3 nucleotides read TGTGCCAGCAGCTTAGCTCGGGTCTCTGGGGCCAACGTCCTGACTTTC.

The rearrangement links TRBV27 to TRBJ2-7; D possibly corresponds to TRBD2 (5 bases). Germline CDR1 reads MNHEY; CDR2 reads SMNVEV (reference sequence). The CDR3 has 9 amino acids. V lost 9 bases, J lost 7 bases, and 7 bases lay in between. The CDR3 DNA sequence: TGTGCCAGGGAGGAGGAGCAGTACTTC. It specifies CAREEEQYF.

The chain joins TRBV3-1 (or the pseudogene TRBV3-2) to TRBJ2-7; tentative D call: TRBD1 (6 bases). In germline, CDR1 is LGHDT, CDR2 YNNKEL (reference sequence). There are 13 residues in the CDR3. V lost 1 base to trimming and J lost 9 bases, with 13 bases between them. The CDR3 bases are TGTGCCAGCAGCCAAGGACAGGCCCTAGGGCAGTACTTC. This translates into CASSQGQALGQYF.

This clone has only a few counts. The chain joins TRBV28 to TRBJ1-5, with TRBD1 as a possible D gene (5 bases). Trimming took off 4 bases at V and 6 bases at J, with 10 bases between the two ends. The CDR3 length is 13 residues. Germline lookup yields CDR1 MDHEN and CDR2 SYDVKM. The CDR3 loop is CASSSREVQPQHF. The CDR3 nucleotides are TGTGCCAGCAGTTCCAGGGAGGTTCAGCCCCAGCATTTT.

This rearrangement joins TRBV7-9 to TRBJ1-2; TRBD1 might be the D (6 bases). V was shortened by 0 bases and J by 4 bases, with 9 bases between the two germline ends. The germline gives CDR1 SEHNR, CDR2 FQNEAQ (reference sequence). CDR3 length: 14 residues. The CDR3 protein is CASSLAGGAYGYTF. Here the CDR3 DNA reads TGTGCCAGCAGCTTAGCGGGGGGGGCCTATGGCTACACCTTC.

J is TRBJ2-2 and V is TRBV29-1, with 13 bases lining up with TRBD2. The CDR3 spans 17 residues. Germline V lookup: CDR1 SQVTM, CDR2 ANQGSEA. V trimming: 3 bases; J trimming: 1 base; junction bases outside the gene matches: 5. The CDR3 reads CSVDTGTSGVNTGELFF. For the CDR3, the DNA is TGCAGCGTTGACACCGGGACTAGCGGGGTGAACACCGGGGAGCTGTTTTTT.

The chain has TRBV7-9 and TRBJ2-7; D possibly corresponds to TRBD2 (5 bases). V shed 1 base and J shed 7 bases, with 14 bases lying between them. CDR1 and CDR2 from the germline V gene are SEHNR and FQNEAQ (reference sequence). The CDR3 covers 14 residues. The CDR3: CASSLVEDFWEQYF. For the CDR3, the DNA is TGTGCCAGCAGCTTAGTAGAGGACTTTTGGGAGCAGTACTTC.

J is TRBJ2-3 and V is TRBV6-5; perhaps TRBD1 as D (5 bases). CDR1 is MNHEY, CDR2 SVGAGI, per germline. V was shortened by 6 bases and J by 3 bases, with 13 bases between the two germline ends. The CDR3 is 14 residues long. The CDR3 sequence is CASRAGITTDTQYF. CDR3 bases: TGTGCCAGCAGGGCAGGGATAACTACAGATACGCAGTATTTT.

V and J are TRBV11-2 and TRBJ1-2; 7 bases map to TRBD1. This CDR3 spans 14 amino acids. Germline values: CDR1 SGHAT, CDR2 FQNNGV. The V segment lost 1 base and the J segment 7 bases; nucleotides outside the gene matches: 6. Here the CDR3 DNA reads TGTGCCAGCAGCTTAGGACAGGGTTCCTTTGGCTACACCTTC. Its protein product is CASSLGQGSFGYTF.

The V gene is TRBV7-8, the J gene TRBJ1-4, with a weak D call TRBD1 (6 bases). The CDR3 contains 15 residues. CDR1 is SGHVS and CDR2 is FQNEAQ in the germline V gene. Deletions cut 5 bases from V and 4 bases from J, with 14 bases between. The CDR3 protein is CASSPRQANNEKLFF. CDR3 DNA sequence: TGTGCCAGCAGCCCTAGACAGGCAAATAATGAAAAACTGTTTTTT.

The V gene is TRBV29-1, the J gene TRBJ2-5; 11 nucleotides agree with TRBD2. The CDR3 length is 13 residues. V dropped 7 bases and J dropped 4; count of bases not matched to a gene: 5. Germline CDR1 and CDR2: SQVTM and ANQGSEA. CDR3 coding DNA: TGCAGCGGCTTACTAGCGGGAGTAGAGACCCAGTACTTC. Residues: CSGLLAGVETQYF. Variable domain in full (rest from reference TRBV29-1 and TRBJ2-5): SAVISQKPSRDICQRGTSLTIQCQVDSQVTMMFWYRQQPGQSLTLIATANQGSEATYESGFVIDKFPISRPNLTFSTLTVSNMSPEDSSIYLCSGLLAGVETQYFGPGTRLLVL.

V usage is TRBV25-1 and J usage is TRBJ1-2, with D possibly matching TRBD1 (6 bases). Trimming cost V 6 bases and J 1 base, with 12 bases left between them. This CDR3 has 14 amino acids. Germline loops: CDR1 MGHDK, CDR2 SYGVNS. The CDR3 loop is CASSDRTLNYGYTF. The CDR3 DNA follows: TGTGCCAGCAGCGACAGGACGCTTAACTATGGCTACACCTTC.

V usage is TRBV7-8 and J usage is TRBJ2-7; a possible D gene is TRBD2 (5 bases). CDR3 size: 13 residues. From germline, CDR1 is SGHVS and CDR2 FQNEAQ. Trimming shortened V by 4 bases and J by 3 bases, and 10 bases separated the two germline ends. CDR3 nucleotide sequence: TGTGCCAGCAGCTGGACCGGGGACTACGAGCAGTACTTC. Protein sequence: CASSWTGDYEQYF. Supplemented by reference TRBV7-8 and TRBJ2-7, the full variable domain reads GAGVSQSPRYKVAKRGQDVALRCDPISGHVSLFWYQQALGQGPEFLTYFQNEAQLDKSGLPSDRFFAERPEGSVSTLKIQRTQQEDSAVYLCASSWTGDYEQYFGPGTRLTVT.

This clone was seen only a few times. This chain connects TRBV6-6 to TRBJ1-2, with 10 positions matching TRBD1. CDR3 length: 16 residues. Unmatched junction bases numbered 8, after V lost 5 bases and J lost 2 bases. Germline loops: CDR1 MNHNY, CDR2 SVGAGI (reference sequence). CDR3 in DNA: TGTGCCAGCAGTAACGAACTGACAGGGGGCAACTATGGCTACACCTTC. Translated, it gives CASSNELTGGNYGYTF.

This chain links TRBV30 with TRBJ2-3; the D is unclear. Deletions cut 3 bases from V and 4 bases from J, with 5 bases between. Germline CDR1 reads GTSNPN; CDR2 reads SVGIG (reference sequence). This CDR3 contains 11 residues. The CDR3 DNA reads as TGTGCCTGGAGCAGCGCAGATACGCAGTATTTT. This gives the protein CAWSSADTQYF.

As DNA, the CDR3 is TGTGCCACCATGGGGGCAGGGACTGGGGCCAACGTCCTGACTTTC. Protein product: CATMGAGTGANVLTF. V is TRBV24-1 and J is TRBJ2-6, with D perhaps matching TRBD1 (6 bases). V lost 8 bases and J 2 bases, leaving 12 bases between the germline ends. Germline V gives CDR1 KGHDR, CDR2 SFDVKD. The CDR3 sequence is 15 residues long.

The chain is built from TRBV10-1 and TRBJ1-3; D unresolved. Trimming took 3 bases from V and 4 from J, leaving 10 bases between them. This CDR3 region has 14 residues. CDR1 is WNHNN and CDR2 is SYGVQD in the germline V gene (reference sequence). The CDR3 DNA follows: TGCGCCAGCAGTGAACCAGGACTGGGAAACACCATATATTTT. It encodes CASSEPGLGNTIYF.

The V and J genes are TRBV27 and TRBJ2-7, with 7 positions matching TRBD1. V was pared by 4 bases and J by 4 bases, with 10 bases of the junction left unmatched. The CDR3 spans 15 residues. CDR1 MNHEY and CDR2 SMNVEV come from the germline V gene (reference sequence). The CDR3 nucleotides are TGTGCCAGCAGTTCGAAGCCGGGACAGAGTTACGAGCAGTACTTC. Its translation is CASSSKPGQSYEQYF.

The table lists this clone with a few counts. The chain carries TRBV7-9 and TRBJ1-2, with TRBD1 identical over 7 bases. Looked up from germline, CDR1 is SEHNR and CDR2 is FQNEAQ (reference sequence). CDR3 length: 11 amino acids. Germline trimming cut 3 bases from V and 8 bases from J; bases unmatched to any gene: 0. CDR3 loop: CASSLDRGYTF. CDR3 bases: TGTGCCAGCAGCTTGGACAGGGGCTACACCTTC. The variable domain in full, with the rest retrieved from reference TRBV7-9 and TRBJ1-2, is DTGVSQNPRHKITKRGQNVTFRCDPISEHNRLYWYRQTLGQGPEFLTYFQNEAQLEKSRLLSDRFSAERPKGSFSTLEIQRTEQGDSAMYLCASSLDRGYTFGSGTRLTVV.

A single count supports this clone. V and J are TRBV5-1 and TRBJ2-7; TRBD2 matches at 11 bases. The length of the CDR3 is 16 residues. CDR1 is SGHRS, CDR2 YFSETQ, per germline. V shed 7 bases and J 2 bases; nucleotides not matched to a gene: 11. CDR3 DNA: TGCGCCAGCGGGGGGACGACGGGACTAGCGGCCTACGAGCAGTACTTC. This codes for CASGGTTGLAAYEQYF.

The gene calls are TRBV28 and TRBJ1-5; 7 bases are a match to TRBD1. Germline V gives CDR1 MDHEN, CDR2 SYDVKM. This CDR3 has 16 residues. After removal of 3 bases from V and 1 base from J, the junction contained 6 bases not matched to a gene. In nucleotides, the CDR3 is TGTGCCAGCAGTTTTCTGCCGACAGGGAGCAATCAGCCCCAGCATTTT. Translated, it gives CASSFLPTGSNQPQHF.

V gene TRBV27 combines with J gene TRBJ2-7, with 13 positions matching TRBD2. The V segment lost 6 bases and the J segment 0 bases; nucleotides outside the gene matches: 8. The germline V gene has CDR1 MNHEY and CDR2 SMNVEV (reference sequence). The length of the CDR3 is 17 residues. The CDR3 is CASSPGLAGPLSYEQYF. The CDR3 bases are TGTGCCAGCAGCCCGGGACTAGCGGGACCCCTCTCCTACGAGCAGTACTTC.

This clone was detected only a few times. The chain is built from TRBV7-9 and TRBJ2-3; 7 bases agree with TRBD2. Germline CDR1 and CDR2: SEHNR and FQNEAQ (reference sequence). This CDR3 is 18 amino acids long. V lost 4 bases, J lost 0 bases, and 13 bases stayed unmatched. CDR3 region: CASSSNPLAEISTDTQYF. The CDR3 coding sequence is TGTGCCAGCAGCTCAAACCCGCTAGCGGAAATTAGCACAGATACGCAGTATTTT.

Points on this clone: The junction departs from germline at one end; a sequencing error may be responsible. This chain connects TRBV7-7 to TRBJ2-5; 7 bases fit TRBD2. Germline V gene lookup returns CDR1 SSHAT and CDR2 FNYEAQ (reference sequence). The CDR3 sequence is 15 residues long. The CDR3 here is CASSFGRELGETQYF. DNA of the CDR3: TGTGCTAGCAGCTTCGGGCGGGAGCTAGGGGAGACCCAGTACTTC.

The V call is TRBV25-1, the J call TRBJ1-3; maybe TRBD1 (5 bases). The germline V gene encodes CDR1 MGHDK and CDR2 SYGVNS. V dropped 4 bases and J dropped 5 bases, with 12 bases sitting between them. The CDR3 length is 14 residues. This chain's CDR3 is CASSGTGGRNTIYF. The CDR3 DNA reads TGTGCCAGCAGTGGGACCGGGGGGAGAAACACCATATATTTT.

The chain couples TRBV5-1 to TRBJ2-5; D is uncertain. Trimming cost V 4 bases and J 5 bases, with 12 bases left between them. CDR1 is SGHRS, CDR2 YFSETQ, per germline. There are 13 residues in the CDR3. Here the CDR3 reads CASSQFEPETQYF. The CDR3 DNA is TGCGCCAGCAGCCAATTCGAGCCGGAGACCCAGTACTTC.

This rearrangement joins TRBV5-1 to TRBJ2-7; perhaps TRBD2 as D (5 bases). Trimming pared 4 bases from V and 5 bases from J, leaving 19 bases between. This CDR3 has 15 amino acids. The germline V gene has CDR1 SGHRS and CDR2 YFSETQ. CDR3 nucleotides: TGCGCCAGCAGCGTAACTAGTGGTACGGTCGACGAGCAGTACTTC. Its translation is CASSVTSGTVDEQYF.

V is TRBV7-9 and J is TRBJ2-7; D might be TRBD2 (6 bases). Trimming shortened V by 5 bases and J by 7 bases, and 12 bases separated the two germline ends. The CDR3 consists of 12 residues. The germline V gene encodes CDR1 SEHNR and CDR2 FQNEAQ (reference sequence). CDR3 sequence reads: CASSRDFGEQYF. The CDR3 nucleotides read TGTGCCAGCAGCAGGGACTTCGGGGAGCAGTACTTC.